These 3 T cell receptor beta chains originate from one sample sequenced in a study of identical twins. A single record per CDR3 protein comes from TCRdb applying MiXCR to the 5' RACE reads. Of roughly 1.6 million distinct CDR3 sequences listed, about 32% are singletons. The specimen sequenced was cord blood. Receptors originate from a newborn girl in good health.

The chain employs TRBV12-3 or TRBV12-4 and TRBJ2-2; 8 nucleotides align to TRBD1. CDR3 length: 15 residues. The trim removed 4 bases at V and 7 bases at J, leaving 8 bases unmatched. CDR3 amino acids: CASSSPQGANGELFF. In DNA form, the CDR3 reads TGTGCCAGCAGTTCACCGCAGGGGGCGAACGGGGAGCTGTTTTTT.

The J gene is TRBJ2-2, the V gene TRBV10-3; D gene uncertain. Germline V gene sequence: CDR1 ENHRY, CDR2 SYGVKD. The V end lost 1 base, the J end lost 7 bases, and 7 bases lay between the germline ends. The CDR3 spans 13 residues. The DNA of the CDR3 is TGTGCCATCAGTGAGTGGGCTTTCGGGGAGCTGTTTTTT. Translated, it gives CAISEWAFGELFF.

This clonotype was seen a few times. This chain uses TRBV10-1 with TRBJ2-1; 10 bases agree with TRBD1. The CDR3 runs 15 residues. The V gene's germline CDR1 is WNHNN and CDR2 SYGVQD (reference sequence). J lost 8 bases, V lost 2 bases, and 6 bases had no gene match. The CDR3 spells CASSEDRGLKDEQFF. The CDR3 coding sequence is TGCGCCAGCAGTGAGGACAGGGGGCTCAAGGATGAGCAGTTCTTC.